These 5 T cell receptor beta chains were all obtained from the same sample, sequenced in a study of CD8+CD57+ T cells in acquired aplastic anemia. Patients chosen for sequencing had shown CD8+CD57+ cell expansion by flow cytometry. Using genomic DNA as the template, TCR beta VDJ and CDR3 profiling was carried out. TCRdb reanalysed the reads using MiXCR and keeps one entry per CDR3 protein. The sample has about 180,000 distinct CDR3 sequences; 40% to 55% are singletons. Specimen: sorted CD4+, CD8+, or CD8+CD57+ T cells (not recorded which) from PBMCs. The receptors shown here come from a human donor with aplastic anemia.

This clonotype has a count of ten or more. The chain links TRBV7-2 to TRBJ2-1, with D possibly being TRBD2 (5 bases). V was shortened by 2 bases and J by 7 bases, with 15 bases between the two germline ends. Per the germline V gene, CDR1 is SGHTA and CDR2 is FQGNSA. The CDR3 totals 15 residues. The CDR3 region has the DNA TGTGCCAGCAGCTTAAGTGGTGTCCCGGGGAATGAGCAGTTCTTC. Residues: CASSLSGVPGNEQFF.

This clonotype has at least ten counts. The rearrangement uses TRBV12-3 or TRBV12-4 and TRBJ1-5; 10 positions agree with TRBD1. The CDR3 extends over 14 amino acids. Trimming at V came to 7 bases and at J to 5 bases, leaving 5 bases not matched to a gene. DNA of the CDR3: TGTGCCAGCACCCCGGGACAGGGGTATCAGCCCCAGCATTTT. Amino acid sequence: CASTPGQGYQPQHF.

The CDR3 DNA reads TGTGCCAGCAGCCTCGGGACAGGGGAAGTGCAGTACTTC. This gives the protein CASSLGTGEVQYF. The rearrangement uses TRBV7-3 and TRBJ2-7; the match to TRBD1 covers 10 bases. The CDR3 sequence is 13 residues long. Germline-derived CDR1 and CDR2 are SGHTA and FQGTGA. With V trimmed by 5 bases and J by 9 bases, 7 bases remained unmatched.

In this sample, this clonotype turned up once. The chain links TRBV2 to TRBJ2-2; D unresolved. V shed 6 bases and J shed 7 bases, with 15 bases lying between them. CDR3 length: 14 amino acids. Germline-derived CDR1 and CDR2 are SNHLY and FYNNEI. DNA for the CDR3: TGTGCCAGCAGCGAAACGATGGGTTTCGGGGAGCTGTTTTTT. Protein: CASSETMGFGELFF.

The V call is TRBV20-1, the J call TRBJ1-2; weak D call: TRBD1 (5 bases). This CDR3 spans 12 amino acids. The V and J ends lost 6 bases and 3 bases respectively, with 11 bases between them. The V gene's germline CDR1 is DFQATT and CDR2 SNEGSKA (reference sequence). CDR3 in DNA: TGCAGTGCGCCCGGGACCTACTATGGCTACACCTTC. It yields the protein CSAPGTYYGYTF.